What follows are 3 T cell receptor beta chains derived from one specimen sequenced in a study of shared clonotypes between healthy human individuals. This table comes from immunoSEQ multiplex PCR, and its TCRdb copy is limited to in-frame clones, with some not included. The sample carries 2 million to 2.5 million clones, approximately 95% recorded once. The sample consisted of naive CD4+ T cells from PBMCs. Subset denoted: CD45RA+ positively selected. The receptor set was obtained from a man between 18 and 35 years old in good health. Some clones in this sample may be carry-over from other donors' samples.

The CDR3 DNA is TGTGCCAGCAGCTCCTTACAGGGGGCGCAGGGAGAGACCCAGTACTTC. Translated: CASSSLQGAQGETQYF. The V and J genes are TRBV5-6 and TRBJ2-5; 9 bases match TRBD1. Germline-derived CDR1 and CDR2 are SGHDT and YYEEEE. CDR3 length: 16 amino acids. V was pared by 3 bases and J by 4 bases, with 10 bases of the junction left unmatched.

This chain connects TRBV6-6 to TRBJ1-1; no clear D gene. The CDR3 is made up of 12 amino acids. CDR1 and CDR2 (germline): MNHNY, SVGAGI (reference sequence). Trimming left V 4 bases short and J 3 bases short, with 6 bases between. The CDR3 DNA follows: TGTGCCAGCAGTTTCGGCGACACTGAAGCTTTCTTT. The encoded protein is CASSFGDTEAFF.

CDR3 residues: CASSEAQGSEAFF. The CDR3 DNA follows: TGTGCCAGCAGTGAAGCGCAAGGGTCTGAAGCTTTCTTT. The chain links TRBV2 to TRBJ1-1; D not resolved. The CDR3 is 13 amino acids. CDR1 is SNHLY, CDR2 FYNNEI, per germline. Trimming left V 0 bases short and J 6 bases short, with 8 bases between.